This T cell receptor beta chain is from a study of cytomegalovirus exposure and HLA in healthy donors. Whole-study results and caveats: Among TCR sequences, most were rare, though some public TCRs appeared in many donors.

CDR3 length equals 14 residues. CDR1 is MGHDK and CDR2 is SYGVNS in the germline V gene. V lost 7 bases to trimming and J lost 4 bases; unmatched junction nucleotides: 5. Vbeta (60) and Jbeta (13) primers were used in the PCR. Profiled with immunoSEQ multiplex PCR; TCRdb holds only in-frame clones, not every one. The sample carries under 300,000 clones, around 65% recorded once. As regards this clone: Antigen unknown.

Sequenced: PBMCs. This sequence was found in a female donor in good health and CMV-seronegative. V usage is TRBV25-1 and J usage is TRBJ2-3, with 10 bases aligning to TRBD2. The CDR3 sequence is CASTSGRFPDTQYF. The CDR3 DNA reads TGTGCCAGCACTAGCGGGAGATTCCCAGATACGCAGTATTTT.